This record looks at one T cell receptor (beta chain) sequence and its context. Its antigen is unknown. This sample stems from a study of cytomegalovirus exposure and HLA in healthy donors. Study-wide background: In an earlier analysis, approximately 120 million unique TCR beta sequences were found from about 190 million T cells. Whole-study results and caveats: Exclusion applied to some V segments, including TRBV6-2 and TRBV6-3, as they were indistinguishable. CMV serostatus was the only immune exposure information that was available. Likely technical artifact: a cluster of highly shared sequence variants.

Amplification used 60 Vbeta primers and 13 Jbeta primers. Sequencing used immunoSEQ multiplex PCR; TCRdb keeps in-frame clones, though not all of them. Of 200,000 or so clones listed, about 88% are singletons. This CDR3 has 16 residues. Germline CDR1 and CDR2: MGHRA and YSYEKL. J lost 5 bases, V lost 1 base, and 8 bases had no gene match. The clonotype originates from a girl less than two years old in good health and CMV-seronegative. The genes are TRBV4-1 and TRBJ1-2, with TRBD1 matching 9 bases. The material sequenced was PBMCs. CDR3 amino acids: CASSQGWTGVGYGYTF. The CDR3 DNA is TGCGCCAGCAGCCAAGGTTGGACAGGGGTCGGTTATGGCTACACCTTC.